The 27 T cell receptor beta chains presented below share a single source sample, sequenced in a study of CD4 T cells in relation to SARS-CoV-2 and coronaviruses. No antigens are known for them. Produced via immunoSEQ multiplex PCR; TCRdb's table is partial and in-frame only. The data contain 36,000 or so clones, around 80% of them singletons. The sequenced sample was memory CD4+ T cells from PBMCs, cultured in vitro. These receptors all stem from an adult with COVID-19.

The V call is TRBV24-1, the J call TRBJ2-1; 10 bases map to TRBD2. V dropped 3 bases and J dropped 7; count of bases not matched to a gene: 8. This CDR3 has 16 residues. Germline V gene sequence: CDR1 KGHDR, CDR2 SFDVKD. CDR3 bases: TGTGCCACCAGTGATGGAGCGGGAGGGCCGTTTAATGAGCAGTTCTTC. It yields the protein CATSDGAGGPFNEQFF.

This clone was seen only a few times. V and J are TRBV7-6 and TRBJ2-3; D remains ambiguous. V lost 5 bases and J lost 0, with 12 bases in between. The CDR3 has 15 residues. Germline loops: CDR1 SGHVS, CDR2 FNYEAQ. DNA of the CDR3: TGTGCCAGCAGCAAGAGGACGGCGAGCACAGATACGCAGTATTTT. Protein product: CASSKRTASTDTQYF.

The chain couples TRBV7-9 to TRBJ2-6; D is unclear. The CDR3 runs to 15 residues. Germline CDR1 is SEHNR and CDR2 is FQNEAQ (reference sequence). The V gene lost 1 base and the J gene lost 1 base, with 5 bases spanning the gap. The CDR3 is CASSLGGSGANVLTF. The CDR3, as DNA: TGTGCCAGCAGCTTAGGAGGATCTGGGGCCAACGTCCTGACTTTC.

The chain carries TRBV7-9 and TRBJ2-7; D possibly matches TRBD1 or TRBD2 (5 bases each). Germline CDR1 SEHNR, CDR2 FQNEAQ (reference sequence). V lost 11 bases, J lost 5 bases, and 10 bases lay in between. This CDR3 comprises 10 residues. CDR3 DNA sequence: TGTGCCTCAGGGAGAAACGAGCAGTACTTC. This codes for CASGRNEQYF.

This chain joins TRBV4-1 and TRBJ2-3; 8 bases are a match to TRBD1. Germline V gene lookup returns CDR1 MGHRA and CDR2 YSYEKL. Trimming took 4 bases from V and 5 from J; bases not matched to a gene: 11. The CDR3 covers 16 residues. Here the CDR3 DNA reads TGCGCCAGCAGCCTTTTCGGACAGGGAAGAGAAGATACGCAGTATTTT. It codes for CASSLFGQGREDTQYF.

The CDR3 region is CASSVGTYGRETQYF. The CDR3, as DNA: TGCGCCAGCAGCGTCGGGACTTATGGTAGAGAGACCCAGTACTTC. The rearrangement joins TRBV5-1 to TRBJ2-5; a weak D match, TRBD2 (6 bases). The germline V and J ends were trimmed by 4 bases and 4 bases, with 17 bases remaining between them. This CDR3 comprises 15 residues. Germline-derived CDR1 and CDR2 are SGHRS and YFSETQ.

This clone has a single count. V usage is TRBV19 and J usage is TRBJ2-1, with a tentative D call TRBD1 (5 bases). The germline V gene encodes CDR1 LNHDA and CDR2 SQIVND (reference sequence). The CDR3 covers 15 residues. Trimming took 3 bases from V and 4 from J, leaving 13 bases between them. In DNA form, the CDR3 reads TGTGCCAGTAGTATGAAAAGGGGTGGTTACAATGAGCAGTTCTTC. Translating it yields CASSMKRGGYNEQFF.

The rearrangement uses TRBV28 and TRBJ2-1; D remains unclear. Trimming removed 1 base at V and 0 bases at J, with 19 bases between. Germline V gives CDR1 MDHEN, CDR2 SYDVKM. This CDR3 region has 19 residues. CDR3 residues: CASSLYSAMRLSSYNEQFF. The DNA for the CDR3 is TGTGCCAGCAGTTTATATTCTGCGATGCGTCTAAGCTCCTACAATGAGCAGTTCTTC.

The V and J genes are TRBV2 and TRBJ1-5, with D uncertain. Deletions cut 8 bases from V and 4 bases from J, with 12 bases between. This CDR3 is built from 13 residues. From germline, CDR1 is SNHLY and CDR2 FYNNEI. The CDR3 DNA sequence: TGTGCCAGCGCTACAGAAGTTAATCAGCCCCAGCATTTT. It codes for CASATEVNQPQHF.

The CDR3 sequence: CASSLGRTVNQPQHF. For the CDR3, the DNA is TGTGCCAGCAGCTTGGGTAGGACAGTCAATCAGCCCCAGCATTTT. The gene calls are TRBV5-8 and TRBJ1-5; TRBD1 is a possible D gene (6 bases). V lost 0 bases, J lost 3 bases, and 10 bases lay in between. This CDR3 is built from 15 residues. Germline CDR1 and CDR2: SGHTS and YDEGEE.

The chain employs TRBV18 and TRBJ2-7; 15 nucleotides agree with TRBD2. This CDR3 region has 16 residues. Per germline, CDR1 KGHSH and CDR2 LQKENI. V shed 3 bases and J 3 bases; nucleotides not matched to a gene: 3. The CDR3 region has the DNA TGTGCCAGCTCACCGCCGGGACTAGCGGGGGGCTACGAGCAGTACTTC. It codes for CASSPPGLAGGYEQYF.

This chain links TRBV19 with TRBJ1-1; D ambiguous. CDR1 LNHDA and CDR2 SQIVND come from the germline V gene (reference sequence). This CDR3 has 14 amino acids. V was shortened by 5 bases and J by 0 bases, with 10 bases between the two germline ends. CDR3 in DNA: TGTGCCAGTAGTCCGAAAAGGATGAACACTGAAGCTTTCTTT. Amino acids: CASSPKRMNTEAFF.

This CDR3 is CASSVGGDSYEQYF. As DNA, the CDR3 is TGTGCCAGCAGTGTCGGGGGCGACTCCTACGAGCAGTACTTC. The V call is TRBV2, the J call TRBJ2-7; either TRBD1 or TRBD2 may fit D (6 bases each). There are 14 residues in the CDR3. V lost 4 bases and J 0 bases, leaving 10 bases between the germline ends. Germline V gene lookup returns CDR1 SNHLY and CDR2 FYNNEI.

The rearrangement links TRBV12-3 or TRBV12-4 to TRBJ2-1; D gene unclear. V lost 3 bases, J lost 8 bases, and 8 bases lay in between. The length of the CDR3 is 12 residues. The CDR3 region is CASSFSGYEQFF. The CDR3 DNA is TGTGCCAGCAGTTTCAGTGGGTATGAGCAGTTCTTC.

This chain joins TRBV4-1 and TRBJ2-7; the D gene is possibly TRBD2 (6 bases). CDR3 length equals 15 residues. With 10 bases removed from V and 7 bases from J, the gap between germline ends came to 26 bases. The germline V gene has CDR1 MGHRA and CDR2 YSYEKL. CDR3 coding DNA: TGCGCCACATCCGGGACTCCCCTCGCTTTAGAAGAGCAGTACTTC. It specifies CATSGTPLALEEQYF.

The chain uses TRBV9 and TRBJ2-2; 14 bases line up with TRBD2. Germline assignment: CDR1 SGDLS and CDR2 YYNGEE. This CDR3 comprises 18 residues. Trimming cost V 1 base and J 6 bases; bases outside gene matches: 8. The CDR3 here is CASSVTGTSGSRAGELFF. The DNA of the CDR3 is TGTGCCAGCAGCGTAACCGGGACTAGCGGGAGTAGGGCCGGGGAGCTGTTTTTT.

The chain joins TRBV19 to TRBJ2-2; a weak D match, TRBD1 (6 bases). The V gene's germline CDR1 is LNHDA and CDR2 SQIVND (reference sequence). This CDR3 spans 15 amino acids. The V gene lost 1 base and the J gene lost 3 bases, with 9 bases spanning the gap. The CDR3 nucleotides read TGTGCCAGTAGTATAGGAACAGGGTACACCGGGGAGCTGTTTTTT. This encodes CASSIGTGYTGELFF.

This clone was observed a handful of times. CDR3 sequence (DNA): TGTGCCAGCAGCGAGTATTTGGTTGGCTACACCTTC. Its translation is CASSEYLVGYTF. J is TRBJ1-2 and V is TRBV3-1 (or the pseudogene TRBV3-2); the D is unclear. Trimming pared 5 bases from V and 7 bases from J, leaving 11 bases between. Germline CDR1 and CDR2: LGHDT and YNNKEL (reference sequence). CDR3 length: 12 amino acids.

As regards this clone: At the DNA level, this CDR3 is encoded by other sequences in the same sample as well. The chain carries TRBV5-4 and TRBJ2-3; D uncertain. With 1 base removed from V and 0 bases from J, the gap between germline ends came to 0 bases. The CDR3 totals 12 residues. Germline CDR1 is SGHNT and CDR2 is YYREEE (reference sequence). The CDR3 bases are TGTGCCAGCAGCTTGAGCACAGATACGCAGTATTTT. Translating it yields CASSLSTDTQYF. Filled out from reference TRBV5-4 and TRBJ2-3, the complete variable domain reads ETGVTQSPTHLIKTRGQQVTLRCSSQSGHNTVSWYQQALGQGPQFIFQYYREEENGRGNFPPRFSGLQFPNYSSELNVNALELDDSALYLCASSLSTDTQYFGPGTRLTVL.

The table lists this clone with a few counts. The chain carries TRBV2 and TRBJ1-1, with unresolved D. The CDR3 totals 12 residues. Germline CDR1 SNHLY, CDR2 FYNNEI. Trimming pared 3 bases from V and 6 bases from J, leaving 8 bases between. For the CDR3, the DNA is TGTGCCAGCAGTGACAGGCCGGCTGAAGCTTTCTTT. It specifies CASSDRPAEAFF.

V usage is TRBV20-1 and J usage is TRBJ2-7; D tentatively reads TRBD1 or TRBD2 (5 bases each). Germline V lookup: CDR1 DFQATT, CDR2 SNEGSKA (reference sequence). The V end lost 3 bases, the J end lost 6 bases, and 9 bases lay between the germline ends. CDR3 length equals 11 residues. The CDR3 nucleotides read TGCAGTGCTAGGCCCGGGACCGAGCAGTACTTC. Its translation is CSARPGTEQYF.

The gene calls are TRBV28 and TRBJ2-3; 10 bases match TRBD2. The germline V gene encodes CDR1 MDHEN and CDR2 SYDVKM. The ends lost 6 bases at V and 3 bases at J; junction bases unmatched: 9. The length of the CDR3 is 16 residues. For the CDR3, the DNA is TGTGCCAGCAGCAGGATAGCGGGAGGCTCGACAGATACGCAGTATTTT. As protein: CASSRIAGGSTDTQYF.

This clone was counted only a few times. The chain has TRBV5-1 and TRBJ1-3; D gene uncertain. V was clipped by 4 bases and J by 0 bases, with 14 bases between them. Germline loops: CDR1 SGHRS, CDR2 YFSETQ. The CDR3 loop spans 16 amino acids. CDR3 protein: CASSRATDYSGNTIYF. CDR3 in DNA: TGCGCCAGCAGCCGTGCGACGGATTACTCTGGAAACACCATATATTTT.

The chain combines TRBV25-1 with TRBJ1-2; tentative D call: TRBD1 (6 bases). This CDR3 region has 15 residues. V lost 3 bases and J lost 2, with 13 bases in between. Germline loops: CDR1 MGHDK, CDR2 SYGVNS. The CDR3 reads CASSDPDRTNYGYTF. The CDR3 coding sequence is TGTGCCAGCAGTGATCCAGACAGGACCAACTATGGCTACACCTTC.

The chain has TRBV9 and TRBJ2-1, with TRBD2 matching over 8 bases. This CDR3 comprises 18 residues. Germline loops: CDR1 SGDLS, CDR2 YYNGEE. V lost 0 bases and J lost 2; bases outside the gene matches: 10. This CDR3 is CASSVGVGSGVAYNEQFF. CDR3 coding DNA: TGTGCCAGCAGCGTAGGGGTGGGTAGCGGGGTGGCCTACAATGAGCAGTTCTTC.

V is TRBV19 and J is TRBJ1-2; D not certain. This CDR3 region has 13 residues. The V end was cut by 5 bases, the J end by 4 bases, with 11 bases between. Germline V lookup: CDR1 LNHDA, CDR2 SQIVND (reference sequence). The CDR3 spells CASSDSGRYGYTF. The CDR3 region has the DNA TGTGCCAGTAGTGACTCGGGCCGCTATGGCTACACCTTC.

CDR3 DNA sequence: TGTGCCAGCAGTTACCCTACCGGTGTGGGTAATTCACCCCTCCACTTT. It encodes CASSYPTGVGNSPLHF. The chain is built from TRBV6-7 and TRBJ1-6; D remains unclear. TRBV6-7 counts as an open reading frame of uncertain function. Deletions cut 2 bases from V and 6 bases from J, with 14 bases between. The CDR3 is made up of 16 amino acids.